This entry describes one TCR beta chain. As yet, its antigen is unknown. The source of the sample is a study of T cell responses to AZD1222 COVID-19 vaccine. Whole-study findings and limits: Among those given AZD1222, only six were seropositive at baseline. A rise in Spike-specific TCR breadth and depth followed two AZD1222 doses. As reported, nearly half of all spike-specific TCRs target variant regions that are unmutated. Clonal diversity may have been underestimated in mostly white British donors.

CDR1 SGDLS and CDR2 YYNGEE come from the germline V gene. This CDR3 contains 15 residues. V was shortened by 0 bases and J by 2 bases, with 11 bases between the two germline ends. Measured with immunoSEQ multiplex PCR; TCRdb has only the in-frame clones, and not every one. Of tens of thousands of clones listed, over 75% are singletons. Sequencing was performed on peripheral blood, taken 28 days after the second AZD1222 dose. The gene calls are TRBV9 and TRBJ1-1; no definite D call. The TCR was taken from an adult who received the AZD1222 COVID-19 vaccine. CDR3 bases: TGTGCCAGCAGCGTAGTGAAGGCGATAAACACTGAAGCTTTCTTT. The encoded protein is CASSVVKAINTEAFF.